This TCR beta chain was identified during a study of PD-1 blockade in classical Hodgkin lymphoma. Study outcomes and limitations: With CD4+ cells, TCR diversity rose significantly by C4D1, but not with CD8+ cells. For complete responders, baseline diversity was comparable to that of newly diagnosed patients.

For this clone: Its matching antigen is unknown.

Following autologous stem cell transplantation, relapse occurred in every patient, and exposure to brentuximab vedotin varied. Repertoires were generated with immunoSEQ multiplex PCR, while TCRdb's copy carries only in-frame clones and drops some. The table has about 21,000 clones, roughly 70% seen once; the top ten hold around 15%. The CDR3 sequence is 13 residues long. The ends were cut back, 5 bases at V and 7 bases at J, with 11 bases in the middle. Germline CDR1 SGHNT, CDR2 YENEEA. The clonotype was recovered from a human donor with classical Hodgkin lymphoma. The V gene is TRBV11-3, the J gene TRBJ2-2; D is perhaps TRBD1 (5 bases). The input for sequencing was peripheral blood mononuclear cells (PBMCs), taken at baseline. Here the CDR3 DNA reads TGTGCCAGCAGCGGAAGGGGTGACGGGGAGCTGTTTTTT. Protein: CASSGRGDGELFF.